These T cell receptor beta chains were read from a single sample in a study of CD8 T cell repertoires and HIV-1 epitope variants. The antigens these receptors bind are not known. The method was immunoSEQ multiplex PCR; TCRdb's version includes in-frame clones alone and lacks a portion of them. This sample has 5,500 to 7,000 clones, with 64% found just once. The sequencing sample was made of cultured CD8+ T cells derived from PBMCs. These TCRs come from a male donor with HIV. CDR3s include the opening cysteine and the closing phenylalanine or tryptophan. The order of the fields is D gene, clone size, V gene, J gene, CDR3 DNA, CDR3 protein. The D gene is left open where the match is weak. Expanded clones are given a class, and other clones once, few, many or no size at all.

.	once	TRBV21-1	TRBJ2-4	TGTGCCAGCAGCAAAGCTGAGGGAACGGTAGCCAAAAACATTCAGTACTTC	CASSKAEGTVAKNIQYF
.	.	TRBV6-5	TRBJ2-5	TGTGCCAGCAGTTCCTTAGAGGCAGAGACCCAGTACTTC	CASSSLEAETQYF
TRBD2	few	TRBV9	TRBJ2-1	TGTGCCAGCAGCGTAGAGGGCGGGAGGAGGGGTGAGCAGTTCTTC	CASSVEGGRRGEQFF
TRBD1	.	TRBV6-1	TRBJ2-7	TGTGCCAGCAGTGAAAGGGACAGGGGGATATACGAGCAGTACTTC	CASSERDRGIYEQYF
.	.	TRBV7-3	TRBJ1-1	TGTGCCAGCAGCTCCCCTGACGGGCGGAACACTGAAGCTTTCTTT	CASSSPDGRNTEAFF
TRBD1	.	TRBV5-4	TRBJ2-7	TGTGCCAGCAGCACAGGGGTCGAGCAGTACTTC	CASSTGVEQYF
TRBD2	few	TRBV5-1	TRBJ2-7	TGCGCCAGTTACGAAGGGACTAGCGGGAGGGCCGAGCAGTACTTC	CASYEGTSGRAEQYF
TRBD2	few	TRBV2	TRBJ2-5	TGTGCCAGACGTCGAAAGCTAACTAGCGGTAAGGGGCCGTTTGAGACCCAGTACTTC	CARRRKLTSGKGPFETQYF
.	.	TRBV5-1	TRBJ2-7	TGCGCCAGCAGCTTGGGGTACGAGCAGTACTTC	CASSLGYEQYF
TRBD1	.	TRBV6-6	TRBJ2-7	TGTGCCAGCAGTTACGAAGGGACAGGGGAGATCGAGCAGTACTTC	CASSYEGTGEIEQYF
.	.	TRBV27	TRBJ1-2	TGTGCCAGCAGTTTCTCCGGAGGGCAGGGGCGCTATGGCTACACCTTC	CASSFSGGQGRYGYTF
TRBD1	.	TRBV29-1	TRBJ2-1	TGCAGCGTTGAATGGTATTGGACAGGGGAGTCCAATGAGCAGTTCTTC	CSVEWYWTGESNEQFF
.	.	TRBV2	TRBJ1-2	TGTGCCAGCAGTGTGGGGTTTCAGAACTATGGCTACACCTTC	CASSVGFQNYGYTF